This TCR beta chain was sequenced during a study of blood T cells in healthy people across ages (dated by TCRdb to between 2015 and 2016). About the full investigation: In model experiments, template switching captured about one uniquely barcoded TCR beta cDNA molecule for every two T cells. Donors were grouped into four age groups: young (average 16 years), middle-aged (39), aged (about 59) and long-lived (approximately 78). Two additional independent replicas of 1 million unique cDNA reads from the same blood draw were analyzed for two donors (one aged 18 to 30 and one aged 80 or older). Age-related changes in TCR beta repertoire diversity were measured in the study by deep sequencing normalized with unique cDNA molecular identifiers. To avoid experimental bias, donors of different ages were randomly spread across the sequencing lanes. What the study reported, not specific to this receptor: Observed TCR beta diversity per million T cells fell roughly linearly with age, and a significant reduction was already apparent by age around 44. Compared with the aged group, the long-lived group had more naive CD4+ T cells, fewer expanded clones and increased TCR diversity, a pattern suggesting age selection. The CMV infection status of donors was not known, potentially confounding age-related changes in expanded clonotypes. Conclusive comparison of naive and antigen-experienced compartments was prevented by the profiling of bulk unsorted PBMCs. Total diversity estimates from one million sequenced T cells were considered lower bounds and underestimates. The percentage of naive T cells measured by flow cytometry correlated strongly with observed TCR beta diversity.

This clonotype was seen only a few times. Its antigen is still unknown. The input lacks base qualities; no much larger clone sits a single base away. The donors were 40 or so Caucasian individuals from Russia, aged about 6 to 95 years, who were systemically healthy. Each donor gave 8 to 10 milliliters of peripheral blood, drawn into EDTA-treated Vacutainer tubes. Ficoll-Paque density-gradient centrifugation was used to isolate PBMCs, with at least 6.5 million per sample. Total RNA, at least 6 micrograms per sample, was extracted from PBMCs with Trizol reagent. For every donor, flow cytometry on a PBMC aliquot measured the percentage of naive CD45RAhigh/CD27high T cells. CDR1 and CDR2 were assigned from the germline V gene (reference sequence) as DFQATT and SNEGSKA. At the junction V is shortened by 6 bases and J by 1 base; bases outside the gene matches: 9. The cysteine opens and the phenylalanine closes a CDR3 of 15 amino acids. Only the CDR3 region is kept as DNA, spanning 45 bases read in frame from base 1.

Libraries came from 5' RACE. For sequencing, an Illumina HiSeq 2500 was employed. The second PCR ran for about 7 to 11 cycles and used a J-beta primer mix along with a sample-barcoded 5' primer. A unique molecular identifier was introduced onto each TCR beta cDNA molecule by a template-switch 5' adaptor carrying 12 random nucleotides. Each sample yielded at least 3 million CDR3-containing paired-end reads. All of the RNA was converted into first-strand cDNA using the Mint cDNA synthesis kit, with a TRBC-specific oligonucleotide serving as the primer. After uracil-DNA glycosylase treatment, a first 18-cycle PCR used universal primers M1SS and BC2_uni_R on all cDNA. Regarding the original processing steps: For normalization, 1 million high-quality reads were randomly selected from each sample, with every read carrying a distinct molecular identifier. Reads with shared molecular identifiers were discarded instead of being binned into consensus sequences. MiTCR, with a Q25 quality threshold and the strictest error-elimination algorithm, was used for CDR3 identification, clonotype clustering and error correction. Lower-bound total TCR beta diversity was estimated with a nonparametric unseen species model using Euler transformation. TCRdb itself trimmed the public reads at Q25 with fastp, ran MiXCR and retained productive beta chains. Each CDR3 protein appears once, grouped with its most common genes and DNA. The V and J calls here are based on TCRdb, not the publication. The sample records about 1.6 million distinct CDR3 sequences, roughly 32% of which are singletons. Of the sample, 11% is held by the ten largest clones.

Sample: blood. The receptor was derived from a woman in her 30s in good health. The sequence is built from TRBV20-1 and TRBJ2-5, with 9 junctional bases fitting TRBD2. The CDR3 protein is CSATRTSVVQETQYF. The nucleotide sequence is TGCAGTGCGACCCGGACTAGCGTGGTCCAAGAGACCCAGTACTTC.